The rows below give T cell receptor beta chains drawn from one sample of a study of CD8 T cells in ankylosing spondylitis. TCRdb processed the 5' RACE reads anew with MiXCR; each CDR3 protein has one entry. Of 80,000 to 90,000 distinct CDR3 sequences listed, 27% are singletons. Input material: blood, either unsorted or a sorted T cell fraction (not recorded which). The receptors were sampled from a male donor with ankylosing spondylitis or in good health (not recorded which). CDR3s include the opening cysteine and the closing phenylalanine or tryptophan. The D gene is left open where the match is weak. Rows may omit the clone size; those that give it use once, few, many or a size class.

j_call: TRBJ1-2; clone_size: .; d_call: .; cdr3_length: 15; v_call: TRBV3-1; cdr3_aa: CASSQAIGAHYGYTF; cdr3_nt: TGTGCCAGCAGCCAAGCGATAGGGGCGCACTATGGCTACACCTTC
j_call: TRBJ2-6; clone_size: .; d_call: .; cdr3_length: 15; v_call: TRBV12-3/TRBV12-4; cdr3_aa: CASRPGGTGANVLTF; cdr3_nt: TGTGCCAGCAGGCCCGGGGGAACTGGGGCCAACGTCCTGACTTTC
j_call: TRBJ2-3; clone_size: few; d_call: TRBD2; cdr3_length: 17; v_call: TRBV20-1; cdr3_aa: CSAFRTSGSFGTDTQYF; cdr3_nt: TGCAGTGCATTTAGGACTAGCGGGAGTTTTGGCACAGATACGCAGTATTTT
j_call: TRBJ2-7; clone_size: once; d_call: .; cdr3_length: 13; v_call: TRBV29-1; cdr3_aa: CSVEGAGDYEQYF; cdr3_nt: TGCAGCGTTGAGGGTGCAGGCGACTACGAGCAGTACTTC
j_call: TRBJ1-2; clone_size: .; d_call: TRBD1; cdr3_length: 15; v_call: TRBV12-3/TRBV12-4; cdr3_aa: CASSLPGQRTFGYTF; cdr3_nt: TGTGCCAGCAGTTTACCGGGACAGCGGACGTTCGGCTACACCTTC
j_call: TRBJ2-3; clone_size: many; d_call: .; cdr3_length: 15; v_call: TRBV5-1; cdr3_aa: CASSVPRDFADTQYF; cdr3_nt: TGCGCCAGCAGCGTACCCAGGGATTTCGCAGATACGCAGTATTTT
j_call: TRBJ1-2; clone_size: many; d_call: .; cdr3_length: 16; v_call: TRBV4-2; cdr3_aa: CASSQDPRQTGYGYTF; cdr3_nt: TGTGCCAGCAGCCAAGACCCGAGACAGACTGGTTATGGCTACACCTTC
j_call: TRBJ2-1; clone_size: few; d_call: .; cdr3_length: 16; v_call: TRBV7-2; cdr3_aa: CASSSVGRGGNNEQFF; cdr3_nt: TGTGCCAGCAGCTCCGTAGGGAGGGGGGGAAACAATGAGCAGTTCTTC
j_call: TRBJ1-2; clone_size: few; d_call: .; cdr3_length: 13; v_call: TRBV5-5; cdr3_aa: CASSLEPDVGYTF; cdr3_nt: TGTGCCAGCAGCTTGGAGCCAGACGTTGGCTACACCTTC
j_call: TRBJ1-1; clone_size: many; d_call: .; cdr3_length: 9; v_call: TRBV20-1; cdr3_aa: CRRGTEAFF; cdr3_nt: TGCAGAAGGGGTACTGAAGCTTTCTTT